Listed below are T cell receptor beta chains from one sample, sequenced in a study of OX40 agonist ivuxolimab in advanced cancers. Here immunoSEQ multiplex PCR was the method, and the copy in TCRdb shows in-frame clones only, minus some. The sample includes 11,000 to 15,000 clones, 93% seen only once; the top ten take roughly 23%. The specimen was CD4+ or CD8+ T cells sorted from blood, collected in a trial of the OX40 agonist ivuxolimab. The receptors were sampled from an adult with an advanced solid tumor such as melanoma, head and neck, liver or kidney cancer. CDR3s include the opening cysteine and the closing phenylalanine or tryptophan. The D gene is left open where the match is weak. Size values are once, few and many counts, or a class for expanded clones, and some rows have none.

TRBV5-4	14	-	-	TRBJ1-4	CASSTGFGDEKLFF	TGTGCCAGCAGCACAGGGTTCGGGGATGAAAAACTGTTTTTT
TRBV11-2	14	-	-	TRBJ1-2	CASDFGVGNYGYTF	TGTGCCAGTGATTTCGGGGTGGGTAACTATGGCTACACCTTC
TRBV28	16	-	once	TRBJ2-3	CASSSSGQDFTDTQYF	TGTGCCAGCAGTTCTAGCGGACAGGATTTCACAGATACGCAGTATTTT
TRBV29-1	11	-	-	TRBJ2-3	CSVRGTDTQYF	TGCAGCGTTCGGGGGACAGATACGCAGTATTTT
TRBV7-9	17	-	-	TRBJ1-5	CASSLSNGPRPEQPQHF	TGTGCCAGCAGCTTATCCAATGGGCCCAGGCCCGAACAGCCCCAGCATTTT
TRBV7-3	14	-	-	TRBJ1-1	CASSLNGMNTEAFF	TGTGCCAGCAGCTTAAACGGGATGAACACTGAAGCTTTCTTT
TRBV6-5	16	-	-	TRBJ1-1	CASSYDRWSMNTEAFF	TGTGCCAGCAGTTACGACAGGTGGAGCATGAACACTGAAGCTTTCTTT
TRBV27	12	-	-	TRBJ2-7	CASGPRDSEQYF	TGTGCCAGCGGACCCAGGGATTCCGAGCAGTACTTC
TRBV28	15	-	-	TRBJ2-1	CASTTGRYSYNEQFF	TGTGCCAGCACTACCGGGCGGTACTCCTACAATGAGCAGTTCTTC
TRBV10-2	13	-	-	TRBJ1-5	CASSDDGNQPQHF	TGCGCCAGTTCGGACGATGGCAATCAGCCCCAGCATTTT
TRBV5-6	16	TRBD2	-	TRBJ2-1	CASRAGGLADYNEQFF	TGTGCCAGCAGGGCGGGAGGACTAGCGGATTACAATGAGCAGTTCTTC
TRBV5-4	13	-	-	TRBJ1-1	CASSLAVYTEAFF	TGTGCCAGCAGCTTGGCTGTTTACACTGAAGCTTTCTTT
TRBV4-1	15	-	-	TRBJ1-5	CASSQDMRGNQPQHF	TGCGCCAGCAGCCAAGATATGAGGGGTAATCAGCCCCAGCATTTT
TRBV10-3	14	TRBD1	-	TRBJ2-7	CAIGGPTGGEEQYF	TGTGCCATCGGGGGCCCGACAGGGGGCGAGGAGCAGTACTTC
TRBV6-1	11	-	-	TRBJ2-3	CASRTADTQYF	TGTGCCAGCAGAACAGCAGATACGCAGTATTTT
TRBV10-3	14	-	-	TRBJ1-4	CAIRSTGLGEKLFF	TGTGCCATCAGATCCACAGGGTTAGGGGAAAAACTGTTTTTT
TRBV5-4	18	TRBD2	-	TRBJ2-2	CASSLGGTSGIYTGELFF	TGTGCCAGCAGCTTGGGGGGCACTAGCGGGATATACACCGGGGAGCTGTTTTTT
TRBV27	15	-	-	TRBJ2-7	CASSWSGHSSYEQYF	TGTGCCAGCAGTTGGTCAGGACACAGCTCCTACGAGCAGTACTTC
TRBV19	14	TRBD1	-	TRBJ2-1	CASLGQGSPNEQFF	TGTGCCAGCCTCGGACAGGGGAGTCCCAATGAGCAGTTCTTC
TRBV7-8	12	-	-	TRBJ2-7	CASRLDSDEQYF	TGTGCCAGCAGACTAGATTCTGACGAGCAGTACTTC
TRBV19	11	-	once	TRBJ1-1	CATRGDTEAFF	TGTGCCACCCGGGGGGACACTGAAGCTTTCTTT
TRBV5-1	15	-	-	TRBJ2-7	CASSFNVGTPYEQYF	TGCGCCAGCAGCTTTAACGTTGGGACACCCTACGAGCAGTACTTC
TRBV11-2	15	TRBD1	once	TRBJ2-7	CASSSPGQGTYEQYF	TGTGCCAGCAGCTCGCCGGGACAGGGAACCTACGAGCAGTACTTC
TRBV5-5	13	-	-	TRBJ2-7	CASSFTGMGEQYF	TGTGCCAGCAGCTTCACAGGGATGGGCGAGCAGTACTTC
TRBV11-1	14	-	-	TRBJ2-2	CASSLVANTGELFF	TGTGCCAGCAGCTTAGTTGCGAACACCGGGGAGCTGTTTTTT
TRBV7-3	15	-	-	TRBJ2-5	CASSARWGAGETQYF	TGTGCCAGCAGCGCCCGCTGGGGGGCGGGGGAGACCCAGTACTTC
TRBV19	11	-	few	TRBJ2-7	CASSWGVEQYF	TGTGCCAGTAGCTGGGGGGTAGAGCAGTACTTC
TRBV11-2	16	-	once	TRBJ2-1	CASSLVGLVPTHEQFF	TGTGCCAGCAGCTTAGTAGGGCTGGTCCCTACACATGAGCAGTTCTTC
TRBV9	15	-	-	TRBJ1-1	CASSAEGGFNTEAFF	TGTGCCAGCAGCGCGGAGGGGGGATTTAACACTGAAGCTTTCTTT
TRBV28	19	TRBD1	-	TRBJ1-6	CASRTGPSLPLWYNSPLHF	TGTGCCAGCCGGACAGGGCCGAGTCTTCCTTTGTGGTATAATTCACCCCTCCACTTT
TRBV5-1	14	-	-	TRBJ1-1	CASSLSSENTEAFF	TGCGCCAGCAGTTTGTCGAGCGAGAACACTGAAGCTTTCTTT
TRBV5-6	16	TRBD1	-	TRBJ2-5	CASTVLSITGVETQYF	TGTGCCAGCACCGTACTTAGTATAACAGGGGTAGAGACCCAGTACTTC
TRBV5-8	17	TRBD1	-	TRBJ2-1	CASSLAPGQGVHNEQFF	TGTGCCAGCAGCTTGGCCCCGGGACAGGGCGTACACAATGAGCAGTTCTTC